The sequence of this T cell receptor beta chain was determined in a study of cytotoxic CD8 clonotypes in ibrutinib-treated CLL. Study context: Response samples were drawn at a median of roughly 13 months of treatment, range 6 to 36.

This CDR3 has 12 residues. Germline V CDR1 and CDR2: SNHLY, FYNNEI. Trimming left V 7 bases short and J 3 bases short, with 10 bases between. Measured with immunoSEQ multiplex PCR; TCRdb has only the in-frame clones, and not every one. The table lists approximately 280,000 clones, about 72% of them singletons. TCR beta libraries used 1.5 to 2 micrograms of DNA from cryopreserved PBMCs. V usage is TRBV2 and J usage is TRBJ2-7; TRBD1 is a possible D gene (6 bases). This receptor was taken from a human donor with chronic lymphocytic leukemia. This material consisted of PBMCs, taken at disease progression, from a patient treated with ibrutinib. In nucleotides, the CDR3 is TGTGCCAGCAATGGCAGGGGCTACGAGCAGTACTTC. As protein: CASNGRGYEQYF.